The rows below give T cell receptor beta chains drawn from one sample of a study of CD8+ T cells in alopecia areata. Here immunoSEQ multiplex PCR was the method, and the copy in TCRdb shows in-frame clones only, minus some. The sample records about 150,000 clones, over 45% being singletons. Sequenced input: CD4+ T cells sorted from blood. The receptors were sampled from a human donor with alopecia areata. Each CDR3 is given with its conserved first and last residue. D genes are given only for firm matches. Size is omitted from some rows. Given values are once, few, many or a class for expanded clones.

clone size,D gene,V gene,J gene,CDR3 protein,CDR3 DNA
few,.,TRBV29-1,TRBJ1-1,CSVDRNTEAFF,TGCAGCGTTGATAGGAACACTGAAGCTTTCTTT
.,TRBD2,TRBV6-1,TRBJ2-1,CASRGLADEQFF,TGTGCCAGCAGGGGACTAGCGGATGAGCAGTTCTTC
.,.,TRBV30,TRBJ2-1,CAWSAAPLRQFF,TGTGCCTGGAGTGCGGCGCCTCTGCGGCAGTTCTTC
.,.,TRBV6-6,TRBJ1-2,CASTATTDGYTF,TGTGCCAGCACCGCTACCACCGATGGCTACACCTTC
.,.,TRBV18,TRBJ2-7,CASSPPKAGYRLEQYF,TGTGCCAGCTCACCACCCAAGGCGGGATATCGCCTTGAGCAGTACTTC
.,.,TRBV4-2,TRBJ2-5,CASSQVGQETQYF,TGTGCCAGCAGCCAAGTCGGGCAAGAGACCCAGTACTTC
few,.,TRBV5-1,TRBJ2-7,CASSAKTGYEQYF,TGCGCCAGCAGCGCAAAGACGGGCTACGAGCAGTACTTC
.,.,TRBV2,TRBJ2-7,CATRPGPISLEQYF,TGTGCCACCCGCCCGGGGCCGATCTCCCTCGAGCAGTACTTC
.,TRBD1,TRBV5-1,TRBJ2-7,CASSHGQAGAEQYF,TGCGCCAGCAGCCACGGACAGGCAGGGGCGGAGCAGTACTTC
few,TRBD1,TRBV6-5,TRBJ1-2,CASSSPLDRRNYGYTF,TGTGCCAGCAGTTCCCCGCTGGACAGGAGGAACTATGGCTACACCTTC
few,TRBD1,TRBV11-2,TRBJ1-2,CASTPGDRTNYGYTF,TGTGCCAGCACCCCAGGGGACAGAACTAACTATGGCTACACCTTC
.,.,TRBV5-1,TRBJ2-5,CASSLSSDQETQYF,TGCGCCAGCAGCCTCTCTAGCGATCAAGAGACCCAGTACTTC
.,.,TRBV28,TRBJ2-5,CASSLIRETQYF,TGTGCCAGCAGTTTAATTCGGGAGACCCAGTACTTC
.,.,TRBV2,TRBJ2-4,CAAHRDAQNIQYF,TGTGCCGCACATCGGGACGCCCAAAACATTCAGTACTTC
.,TRBD1,TRBV2,TRBJ1-1,CASSGQGMRTEAFF,TGTGCCAGCAGTGGACAGGGGATGAGGACTGAAGCTTTCTTT
.,.,TRBV5-4,TRBJ2-7,CASSLDHYEQYF,TGTGCCAGCAGCTTGGACCACTACGAGCAGTACTTC
.,.,TRBV18,TRBJ2-1,CASSPFYRRNEQFF,TGTGCCAGCTCACCATTTTACAGGAGGAATGAGCAGTTCTTC
.,.,TRBV29-1,TRBJ2-5,CSVVGSGGETQYF,TGCAGCGTTGTGGGGTCCGGGGGAGAGACCCAGTACTTC
few,.,TRBV7-9,TRBJ2-2,CASSLFADVGELFF,TGTGCCAGCAGCTTATTTGCAGACGTCGGGGAGCTGTTTTTT
.,.,TRBV7-9,TRBJ2-7,CASSLSQASYEQYF,TGTGCCAGCAGCTTATCACAGGCCTCCTACGAGCAGTACTTC
few,.,TRBV21-1,TRBJ2-1,CASSIRQNYNEQFF,TGTGCCAGCAGCATTAGACAGAACTACAATGAGCAGTTCTTC
few,.,TRBV29-1,TRBJ2-2,CSVEDTGNTGELFF,TGCAGCGTTGAAGATACAGGGAACACCGGGGAGCTGTTTTTT
.,.,TRBV6-5,TRBJ2-7,CASMAPAGTFF,TGTGCCAGCATGGCCCCCGCCGGGACCTTCTTC
few,.,TRBV7-2,TRBJ2-1,CASSPERSYNEQFF,TGTGCCAGCAGCCCCGAGAGGTCCTACAATGAGCAGTTCTTC
.,TRBD1,TRBV20-1,TRBJ2-5,CSAQGAETQYF,TGCAGTGCTCAGGGGGCAGAGACCCAGTACTTC
few,.,TRBV4-1,TRBJ2-4,CASSQDSRSLLNIQYF,TGCGCCAGCAGCCAAGACTCCAGGAGCCTGTTGAACATTCAGTACTTC
once,.,TRBV27,TRBJ2-1,CASSSQRLAYNEQFF,TGTGCCAGCAGTTCTCAGAGGCTAGCCTACAATGAGCAGTTCTTC
.,TRBD2,TRBV7-3,TRBJ2-1,CASSLTPSVAGGQFF,TGTGCCAGCAGCTTGACTCCCTCGGTAGCGGGAGGTCAGTTCTTC
.,TRBD2,TRBV7-9,TRBJ2-4,CASSLAGGENIQYF,TGTGCCAGCAGCTTAGCGGGAGGGGAAAACATTCAGTACTTC
.,.,TRBV30,TRBJ1-3,CALFSGNTIYF,TGTGCCTTGTTCTCTGGAAACACCATATATTTT
few,TRBD1,TRBV28,TRBJ1-1,CASSPGQGHTEAFF,TGTGCCAGCAGTCCGGGACAGGGACACACTGAAGCTTTCTTT
few,TRBD1,TRBV7-9,TRBJ2-7,CASSGQGAKYEQYF,TGTGCCAGCAGTGGCCAGGGGGCGAAGTACGAGCAGTACTTC
.,.,TRBV4-2,TRBJ2-5,CASSQVWDGPQETQYF,TGTGCCAGCAGCCAGGTTTGGGACGGACCCCAAGAGACCCAGTACTTC
.,.,TRBV30,TRBJ1-2,CAWCTPDVPGYTF,TGTGCCTGGTGCACGCCCGATGTTCCTGGCTACACCTTC
.,.,TRBV5-1,TRBJ2-5,CASSRYTGLQETQYF,TGCGCCAGCAGCAGGTATACAGGTTTACAAGAGACCCAGTACTTC
few,TRBD1,TRBV29-1,TRBJ2-1,CSVAVGQGIYRRLQFF,TGCAGCGTTGCAGTCGGACAGGGCATTTATAGACGTCTCCAGTTCTTC
.,TRBD2,TRBV7-3,TRBJ2-3,CASSLLAGEVDTQYF,TGTGCCAGCAGCCTTCTAGCGGGAGAGGTAGATACGCAGTATTTT
few,.,TRBV4-1,TRBJ1-1,CASSQGQGGTEAFF,TGCGCCAGCAGCCAAGGCCAGGGTGGCACTGAAGCTTTCTTT
.,TRBD1,TRBV2,TRBJ2-4,CASSDPGQGASLRYF,TGTGCCAGCAGTGATCCGGGACAGGGGGCATCACTGAGGTACTTC
few,TRBD1,TRBV29-1,TRBJ1-1,CSVNRGYGTEAFF,TGCAGCGTTAACAGGGGGTATGGCACTGAAGCTTTCTTT
medium-sized,.,TRBV18,TRBJ2-4,CASSLSRNSQSDQYF,TGTGCCAGCTCACTTTCGCGGAACAGTCAGTCTGATCAGTACTTC